Only a few counts were recorded for the clone carrying this T cell receptor (beta chain). Its antigen remains unidentified. The sample belongs to a study of cytomegalovirus exposure and HLA in healthy donors. Overall study findings and caveats: The classifier reportedly diagnosed cytomegalovirus status with high specificity and sensitivity.

The CDR3 is 13 residues long. The germline CDR1 and CDR2 sequences are SGHAT and FQNNGV. The V gene end was trimmed by 6 bases and the J gene end by 7 bases; junction bases not matched to a gene: 6. The PCR contained 60 Vbeta and 13 Jbeta primers. Using immunoSEQ multiplex PCR, the repertoire was profiled, and TCRdb retains in-frame clones only, with some absent. The data contain about 160,000 clones, roughly 84% of them singletons. All the people who gave samples were healthy bone marrow donors. This clonotype was sampled from a male donor in good health and CMV-seronegative. This chain connects TRBV11-2 to TRBJ2-1; 7 bases map to TRBD1. Sequenced input: PBMCs. The CDR3 DNA follows: TGTGCCAGCAGTCGAGACAGGGCTAATGAGCAGTTCTTC. Its protein is CASSRDRANEQFF.